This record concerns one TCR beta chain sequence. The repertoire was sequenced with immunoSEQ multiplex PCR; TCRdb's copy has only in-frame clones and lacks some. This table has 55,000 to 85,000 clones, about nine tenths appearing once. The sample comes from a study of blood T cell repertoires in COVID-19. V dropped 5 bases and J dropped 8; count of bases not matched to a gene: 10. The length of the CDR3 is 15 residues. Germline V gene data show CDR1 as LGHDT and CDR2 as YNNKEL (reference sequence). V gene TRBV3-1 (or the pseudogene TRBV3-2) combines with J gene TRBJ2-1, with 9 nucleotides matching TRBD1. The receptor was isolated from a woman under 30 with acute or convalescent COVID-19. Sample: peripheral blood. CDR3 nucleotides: TGTGCCAGCAGCACCCTGGGACAGGGCGACGATGAGCAGTTCTTC. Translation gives CASSTLGQGDDEQFF.